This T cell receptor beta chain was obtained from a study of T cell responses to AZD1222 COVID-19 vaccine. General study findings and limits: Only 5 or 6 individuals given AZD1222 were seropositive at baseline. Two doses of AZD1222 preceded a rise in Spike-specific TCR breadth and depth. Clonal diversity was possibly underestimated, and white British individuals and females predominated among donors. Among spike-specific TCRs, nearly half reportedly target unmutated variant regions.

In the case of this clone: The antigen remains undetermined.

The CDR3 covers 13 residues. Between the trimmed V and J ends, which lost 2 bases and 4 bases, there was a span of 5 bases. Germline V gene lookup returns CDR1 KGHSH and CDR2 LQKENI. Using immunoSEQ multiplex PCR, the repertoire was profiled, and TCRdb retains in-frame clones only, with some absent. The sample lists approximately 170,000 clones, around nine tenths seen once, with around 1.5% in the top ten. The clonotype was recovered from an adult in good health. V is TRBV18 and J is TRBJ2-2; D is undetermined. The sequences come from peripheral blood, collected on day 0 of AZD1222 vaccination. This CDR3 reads CASSPIFTGELFF. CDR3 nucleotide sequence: TGTGCCAGCTCACCAATCTTCACCGGGGAGCTGTTTTTT.